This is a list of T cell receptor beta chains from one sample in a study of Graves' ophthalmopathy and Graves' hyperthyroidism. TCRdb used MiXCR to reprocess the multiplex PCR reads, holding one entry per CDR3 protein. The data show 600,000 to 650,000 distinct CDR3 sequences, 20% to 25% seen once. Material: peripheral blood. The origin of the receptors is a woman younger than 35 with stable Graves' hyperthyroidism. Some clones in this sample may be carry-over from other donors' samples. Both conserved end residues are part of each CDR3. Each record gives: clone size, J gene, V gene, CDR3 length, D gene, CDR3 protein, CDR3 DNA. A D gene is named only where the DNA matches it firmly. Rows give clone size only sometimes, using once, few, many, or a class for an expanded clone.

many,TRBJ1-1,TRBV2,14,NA,CASSGITVNTEAFF,TGTGCCAGCAGTGGAATAACAGTGAACACTGAAGCTTTCTTT
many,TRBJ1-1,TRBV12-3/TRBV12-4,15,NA,CASSSPLRRPLEAFF,TGTGCCAGCAGTTCTCCCCTACGACGACCGCTTGAAGCTTTCTTT
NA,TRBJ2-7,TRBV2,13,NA,CASRARPLGEQYF,TGTGCCAGCAGGGCTAGGCCCCTGGGAGAGCAGTACTTC
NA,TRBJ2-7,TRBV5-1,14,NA,CASSLRDTYYEQYF,TGCGCCAGCAGCTTGAGGGACACCTACTACGAGCAGTACTTC
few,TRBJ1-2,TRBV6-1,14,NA,CASSELWGVGGYTF,TGTGCCAGCAGTGAATTGTGGGGAGTTGGTGGCTACACCTTC
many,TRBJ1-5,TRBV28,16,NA,CASTPGDSDSNQPQHF,TGTGCCAGCACCCCTGGTGACAGCGATAGCAATCAGCCCCAGCATTTT
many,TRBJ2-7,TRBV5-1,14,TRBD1,CASSTDRASYEQYF,TGCGCCAGCAGCACGGACAGGGCCTCCTACGAGCAGTACTTC
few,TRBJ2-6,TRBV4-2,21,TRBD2,CASSQDFLLGPSGVGANVLTF,TGTGCCAGCAGCCAAGATTTTTTGCTCGGGCCTAGCGGGGTTGGGGCCAACGTCCTGACTTTC
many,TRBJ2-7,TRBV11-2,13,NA,CASSMGTGGEQYF,TGTGCCAGCAGCATGGGGACGGGCGGCGAGCAGTACTTC
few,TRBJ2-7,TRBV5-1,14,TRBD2,CASSGGLAALEQYF,TGCGCCAGCAGCGGCGGTCTAGCGGCCCTCGAGCAGTACTTC
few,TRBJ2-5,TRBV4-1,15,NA,CASSQGSRETETQYF,TGCGCCAGCAGCCAAGGGTCAAGAGAAACGGAGACCCAGTACTTC
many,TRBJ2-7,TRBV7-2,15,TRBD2,CASSSGTSGNYEQYF,TGTGCCAGCAGCTCCGGGACTAGCGGAAACTACGAGCAGTACTTC
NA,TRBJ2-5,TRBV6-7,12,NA,CASIGVQETQYF,TGTGCCAGCATTGGGGTCCAAGAGACCCAGTACTTC
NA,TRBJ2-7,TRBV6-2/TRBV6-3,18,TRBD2,CASSYSVAGEGGTYEQYF,TGTGCCAGCAGTTACTCCGTAGCGGGAGAGGGCGGAACCTACGAGCAGTACTTC
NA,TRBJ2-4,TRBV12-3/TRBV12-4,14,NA,CASSFFRAKNIKYF,TGTGCCAGCAGTTTCTTCAGAGCCAAAAACATTAAGTACTTC
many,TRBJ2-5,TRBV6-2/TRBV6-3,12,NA,CASSRSWETQYF,TGTGCCAGCAGTAGATCCTGGGAGACCCAGTACTTC
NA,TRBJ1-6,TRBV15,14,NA,CATSSLTYNSPLHF,TGTGCCACCAGCAGTTTGACCTATAATTCACCCCTCCACTTT
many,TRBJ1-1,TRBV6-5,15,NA,CASSYSDPAGTEAFF,TGTGCCAGCAGTTACTCCGACCCGGCGGGCACTGAAGCTTTCTTT
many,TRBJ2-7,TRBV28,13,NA,CASSLTTPYEQYF,TGTGCCAGCAGTTTAACTACCCCATACGAGCAGTACTTC
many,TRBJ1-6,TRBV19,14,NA,CASSMSSAGSPLHF,TGTGCCAGTAGTATGTCGTCCGCGGGTTCACCCCTCCACTTT
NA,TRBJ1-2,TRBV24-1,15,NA,CATSEMRDGDYGYTF,TGTGCCACCAGTGAAATGCGGGACGGAGACTATGGCTACACCTTC
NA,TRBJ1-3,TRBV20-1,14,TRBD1,CSARQGAPGNTIYF,TGCAGTGCGAGACAGGGGGCGCCTGGAAACACCATATATTTT
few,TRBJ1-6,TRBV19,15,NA,CASSIGGSYNSPLHF,TGTGCCAGTAGTATTGGGGGATCCTATAATTCACCCCTCCACTTT
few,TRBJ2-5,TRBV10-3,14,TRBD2,CAISGGTTQETQYF,TGTGCCATCAGTGGTGGGACTACCCAAGAGACCCAGTACTTC
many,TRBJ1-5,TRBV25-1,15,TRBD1,CASSQGGQYNQPQHF,TGTGCCAGCAGCCAAGGGGGACAGTACAATCAGCCCCAGCATTTT
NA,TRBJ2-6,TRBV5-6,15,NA,CASSLIASGANVLTF,TGTGCCAGCAGCTTGATTGCCTCTGGGGCCAACGTCCTGACTTTC
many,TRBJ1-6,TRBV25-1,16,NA,CASSEHGAPHNSPLHF,TGTGCCAGCAGTGAGCATGGGGCTCCCCATAATTCACCCCTCCACTTT
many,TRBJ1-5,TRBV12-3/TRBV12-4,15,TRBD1,CASSQQGASNQPQHF,TGTGCCAGCAGTCAACAGGGGGCGAGCAATCAGCCCCAGCATTTT
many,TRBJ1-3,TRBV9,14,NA,CASSVGDIGNTIYF,TGTGCCAGCAGCGTAGGGGACATTGGAAACACCATATATTTT
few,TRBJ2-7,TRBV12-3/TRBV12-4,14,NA,CASSSGQWSYEQYF,TGTGCCAGCAGTTCCGGACAGTGGTCCTACGAGCAGTACTTC
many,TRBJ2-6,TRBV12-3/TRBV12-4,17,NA,CASSLAAGRSGANVLTF,TGTGCCAGCAGTTTAGCGGCCGGCCGGTCTGGGGCCAACGTCCTGACTTTC
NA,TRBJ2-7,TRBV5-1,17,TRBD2,CASSLAKGLALIEEQYF,TGCGCCAGCAGCTTGGCCAAGGGACTAGCGTTAATCGAAGAGCAGTACTTC
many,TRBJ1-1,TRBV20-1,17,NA,CSARVGQMTYVNTEAFF,TGCAGTGCTAGAGTTGGGCAGATGACTTACGTTAACACTGAAGCTTTCTTT
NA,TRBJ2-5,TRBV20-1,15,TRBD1,CSALRLGQGGGTQYF,TGCAGTGCTCTCCGCCTAGGACAGGGAGGTGGGACCCAGTACTTC
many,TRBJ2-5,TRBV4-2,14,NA,CASSQDLTEETQYF,TGTGCCAGCAGCCAAGATTTAACAGAAGAGACCCAGTACTTC
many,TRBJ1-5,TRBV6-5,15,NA,CASSSGQLSNQPQHF,TGTGCCAGCAGTTCAGGGCAGTTGAGCAATCAGCCCCAGCATTTT
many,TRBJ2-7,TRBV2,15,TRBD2,CASTPGAGGTYEQYF,TGTGCCAGTACCCCTGGGGCGGGGGGAACCTACGAGCAGTACTTC
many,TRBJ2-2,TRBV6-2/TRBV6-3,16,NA,CASSYVTPAGTGELFF,TGTGCCAGCAGTTATGTCACGCCCGCGGGCACCGGGGAGCTGTTTTTT
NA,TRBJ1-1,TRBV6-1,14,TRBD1,CASGQDAGNTEAFF,TGTGCCAGCGGACAGGACGCAGGGAACACTGAAGCTTTCTTT
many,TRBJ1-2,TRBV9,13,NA,CASSVAAADGYTF,TGTGCCAGCAGCGTAGCTGCGGCAGATGGCTACACCTTC
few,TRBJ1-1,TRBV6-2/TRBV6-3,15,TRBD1,CASSYRDRERTEAFF,TGTGCCAGCAGTTACCGAGACAGGGAGCGAACTGAAGCTTTCTTT
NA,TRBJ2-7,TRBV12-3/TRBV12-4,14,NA,CASTPHGLAYEQYF,TGTGCCAGCACCCCTCACGGGTTAGCCTACGAGCAGTACTTC
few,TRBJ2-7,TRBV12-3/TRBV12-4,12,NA,CASKEFGYEQYF,TGTGCCAGCAAGGAGTTTGGTTACGAGCAGTACTTC
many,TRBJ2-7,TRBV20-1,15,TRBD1,CSARELRTGHYEQYF,TGCAGTGCTAGAGAACTTAGGACAGGGCACTACGAGCAGTACTTC
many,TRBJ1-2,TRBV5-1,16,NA,CASSSTHRLTLYGYTF,TGCGCCAGCAGCTCCACCCATCGACTGACACTCTATGGCTACACCTTC
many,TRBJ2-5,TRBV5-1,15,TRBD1,CASSGGTGFGETQYF,TGCGCCAGCAGCGGCGGGACAGGGTTCGGAGAGACCCAGTACTTC
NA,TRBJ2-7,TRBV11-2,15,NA,CASSLDPPLVYEQYF,TGTGCCAGCAGCTTAGATCCCCCCCTAGTCTACGAGCAGTACTTC
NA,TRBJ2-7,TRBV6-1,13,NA,CASSERETYEQYF,TGTGCCAGCAGTGAAAGGGAAACCTACGAGCAGTACTTC
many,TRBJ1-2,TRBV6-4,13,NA,CASRAGTAYGYTF,TGTGCCAGCAGAGCCGGGACCGCGTATGGCTACACCTTC
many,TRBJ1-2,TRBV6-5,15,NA,CASEGPGGRDYGYTF,TGTGCCAGCGAAGGTCCAGGCGGTAGGGACTATGGCTACACCTTC